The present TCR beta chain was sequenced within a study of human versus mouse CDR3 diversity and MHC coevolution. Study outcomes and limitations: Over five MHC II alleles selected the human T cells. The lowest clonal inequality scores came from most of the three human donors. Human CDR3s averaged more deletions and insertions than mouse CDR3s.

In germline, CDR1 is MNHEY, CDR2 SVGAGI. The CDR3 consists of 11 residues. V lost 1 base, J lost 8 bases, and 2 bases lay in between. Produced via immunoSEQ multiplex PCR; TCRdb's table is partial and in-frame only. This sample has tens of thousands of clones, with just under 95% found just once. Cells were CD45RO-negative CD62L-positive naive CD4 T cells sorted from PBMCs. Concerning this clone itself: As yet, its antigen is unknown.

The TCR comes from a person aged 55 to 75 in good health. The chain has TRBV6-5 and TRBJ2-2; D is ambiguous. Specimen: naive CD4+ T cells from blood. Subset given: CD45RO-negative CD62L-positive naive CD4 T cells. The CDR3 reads CASSYLGELFF. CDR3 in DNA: TGTGCCAGCAGTTACTTAGGGGAGCTGTTTTTT.